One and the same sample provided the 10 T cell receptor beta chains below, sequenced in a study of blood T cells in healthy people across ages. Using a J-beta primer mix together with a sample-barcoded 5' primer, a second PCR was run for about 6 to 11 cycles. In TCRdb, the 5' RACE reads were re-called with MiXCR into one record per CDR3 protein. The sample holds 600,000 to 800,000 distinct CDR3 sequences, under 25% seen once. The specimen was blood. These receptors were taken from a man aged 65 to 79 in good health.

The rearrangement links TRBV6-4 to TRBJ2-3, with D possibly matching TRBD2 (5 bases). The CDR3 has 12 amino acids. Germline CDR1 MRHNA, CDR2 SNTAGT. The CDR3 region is CAVSGVSDTQYF. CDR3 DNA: TGTGCAGTCAGCGGAGTATCGGATACGCAGTATTTT.

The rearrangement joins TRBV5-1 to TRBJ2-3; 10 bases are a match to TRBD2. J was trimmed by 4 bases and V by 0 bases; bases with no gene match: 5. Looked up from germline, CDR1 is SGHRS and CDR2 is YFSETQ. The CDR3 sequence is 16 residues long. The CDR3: CASSLELAGESDTQYF. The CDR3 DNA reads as TGCGCCAGCAGCTTGGAGCTAGCGGGAGAGTCAGATACGCAGTATTTT.

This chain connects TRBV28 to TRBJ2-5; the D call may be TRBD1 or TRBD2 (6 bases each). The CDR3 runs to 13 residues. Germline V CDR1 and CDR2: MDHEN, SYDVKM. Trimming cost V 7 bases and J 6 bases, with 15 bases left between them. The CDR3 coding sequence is TGTGCCAGCACCAAAGGGGGGAGACAGACCCAGTACTTC. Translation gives CASTKGGRQTQYF.

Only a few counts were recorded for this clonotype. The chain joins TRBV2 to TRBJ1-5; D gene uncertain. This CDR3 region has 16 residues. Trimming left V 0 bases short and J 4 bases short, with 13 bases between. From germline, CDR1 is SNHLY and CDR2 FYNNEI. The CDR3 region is CASSEASPGYNQPQHF. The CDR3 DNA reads TGTGCCAGCAGTGAAGCGTCCCCGGGTTATAATCAGCCCCAGCATTTT.

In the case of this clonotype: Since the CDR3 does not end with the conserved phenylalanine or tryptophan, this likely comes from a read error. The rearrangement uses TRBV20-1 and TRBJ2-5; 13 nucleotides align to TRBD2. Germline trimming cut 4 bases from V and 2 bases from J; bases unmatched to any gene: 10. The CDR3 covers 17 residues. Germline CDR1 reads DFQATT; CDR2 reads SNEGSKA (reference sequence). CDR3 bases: TGCAGTGCTACCGGGACTAGCGGGACGGCACTACAAGAGACCCAGTACCTC. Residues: CSATGTSGTALQETQYL.

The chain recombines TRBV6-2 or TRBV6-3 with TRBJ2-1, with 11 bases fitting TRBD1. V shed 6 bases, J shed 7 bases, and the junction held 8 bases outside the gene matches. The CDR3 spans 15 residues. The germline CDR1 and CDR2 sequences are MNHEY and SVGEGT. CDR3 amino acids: CASSRGTGGRNEQFF. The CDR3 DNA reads TGTGCCAGCAGCAGAGGGACAGGGGGTCGGAATGAGCAGTTCTTC.

The CDR3 loop is CASSLTGDSSSYTF. CDR3 bases: TGCGCCAGCAGCTTAACCGGGGATTCCTCGAGCTACACCTTC. The chain employs TRBV5-1 and TRBJ1-2; D unclear. The V gene lost 2 bases and the J gene lost 9 bases, with 17 bases spanning the gap. The CDR3 contains 14 residues. CDR1 and CDR2 (germline): SGHRS, YFSETQ.

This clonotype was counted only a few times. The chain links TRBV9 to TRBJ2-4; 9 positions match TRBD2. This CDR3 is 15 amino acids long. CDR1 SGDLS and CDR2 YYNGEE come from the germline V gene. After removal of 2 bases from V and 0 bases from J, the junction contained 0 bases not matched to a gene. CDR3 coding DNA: TGTGCCAGCAGCGTTAGCGGGGGAGCCAAAAACATTCAGTACTTC. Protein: CASSVSGGAKNIQYF.

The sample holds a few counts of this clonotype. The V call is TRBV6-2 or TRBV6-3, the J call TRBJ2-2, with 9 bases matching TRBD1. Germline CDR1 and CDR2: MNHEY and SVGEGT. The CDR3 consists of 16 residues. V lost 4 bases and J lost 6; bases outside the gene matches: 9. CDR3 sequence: CASSSSGTGFAGELFF. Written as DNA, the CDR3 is TGTGCCAGCAGTTCGTCCGGGACAGGGTTTGCCGGGGAGCTGTTTTTT.

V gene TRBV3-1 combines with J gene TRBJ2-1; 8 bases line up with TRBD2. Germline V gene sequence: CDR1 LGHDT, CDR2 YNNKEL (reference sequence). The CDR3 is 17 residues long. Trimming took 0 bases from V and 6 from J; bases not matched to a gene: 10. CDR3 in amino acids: CASSQDSTGTRLNEQFF. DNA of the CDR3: TGTGCCAGCAGCCAAGATTCGACCGGGACTAGACTCAATGAGCAGTTCTTC.